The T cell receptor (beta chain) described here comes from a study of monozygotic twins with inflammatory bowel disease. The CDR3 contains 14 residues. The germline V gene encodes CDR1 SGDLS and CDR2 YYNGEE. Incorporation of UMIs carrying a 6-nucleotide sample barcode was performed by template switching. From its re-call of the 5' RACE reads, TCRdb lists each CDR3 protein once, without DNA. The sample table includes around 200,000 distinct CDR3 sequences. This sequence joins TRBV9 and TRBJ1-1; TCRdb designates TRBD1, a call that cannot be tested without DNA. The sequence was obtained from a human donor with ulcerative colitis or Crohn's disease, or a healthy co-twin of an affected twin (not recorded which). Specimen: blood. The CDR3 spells CASSVSGANTEAFF.